This passage covers 4 T cell receptor beta chains from one sample sequenced in a study of cytomegalovirus exposure and HLA in healthy donors. This PCR relied on a set of 60 Vbeta primers and 13 Jbeta primers. Sequenced by immunoSEQ multiplex PCR; TCRdb stores in-frame clones only, minus some. Of approximately 120,000 clones listed, approximately 75% are singletons. Specimen: PBMCs. The source is a woman between 50 and 59 years old in good health and CMV-seronegative.

The chain joins TRBV29-1 to TRBJ1-1, with D perhaps matching TRBD1 (6 bases). Germline-derived CDR1 and CDR2 are SQVTM and ANQGSEA. The CDR3 has 13 amino acids. Between the trimmed V and J ends, which lost 4 bases and 1 base, there was a span of 10 bases. The DNA for the CDR3 is TGCAGCGTTGGGGGGGGCGCGAACACTGAAGCTTTCTTT. As protein: CSVGGGANTEAFF.

CDR3 residues: CASTGLADSYEQYF. The CDR3 nucleotides read TGTGCCAGCACGGGACTAGCGGACTCCTACGAGCAGTACTTC. This rearrangement joins TRBV13 to TRBJ2-7, with 11 bases aligning to TRBD2. V shed 7 bases, J shed 0 bases, and the junction held 2 bases outside the gene matches. CDR3 length: 14 amino acids. The germline gives CDR1 PRHDT, CDR2 FYEKMQ (reference sequence).

The rearrangement joins TRBV7-9 to TRBJ1-1, with no clear D. V gave up 2 bases and J gave up 1 base, with 5 bases separating them. This CDR3 contains 13 residues. The germline V gene encodes CDR1 SEHNR and CDR2 FQNEAQ (reference sequence). As DNA, the CDR3 is TGTGCCAGCAGCTTATCAGAGAACACTGAAGCTTTCTTT. Protein product: CASSLSENTEAFF.

The chain carries TRBV9 and TRBJ2-2, with 9 bases lining up with TRBD2. The ends lost 0 bases at V and 3 bases at J; junction bases unmatched: 3. Germline V gene sequence: CDR1 SGDLS, CDR2 YYNGEE. The CDR3 covers 16 residues. The chain's CDR3 is CASSVGGLAYTGELFF. The CDR3 DNA is TGTGCCAGCAGCGTAGGGGGACTAGCCTACACCGGGGAGCTGTTTTTT.